This T cell receptor (beta chain) was recovered during a study of CD8+ T cells in alopecia areata. Study-level background: Severity in treated patients was scored by percentage of scalp area affected.

As for treatment: oral pan-JAK inhibitor, 5-10 mg twice daily. Reverse transcription of extracted RNA yielded cDNA, which provided the sequencing template. Profiled with immunoSEQ multiplex PCR; TCRdb holds only in-frame clones, not every one. Here the sample spans 70,000 or so clones, approximately 29% being singletons. V shed 7 bases, J shed 3 bases, and the junction held 3 bases outside the gene matches. The V gene's germline CDR1 is SQVTM and CDR2 ANQGSEA. The CDR3 sequence is 11 residues long. This clone has just one count. Its antigen remains unknown. Findings and limits, study-wide: For baseline CD8+ expansion, any link to response stays uncertain with one nonresponder.

V is TRBV29-1 and J is TRBJ2-7, with 7 bases identical to TRBD1. The sequencing used CD8+ T cells sorted from blood, collected at week 4, from a patient treated with tofacitinib. The receptor's source is a human donor with alopecia areata. In DNA, the CDR3 is TGCAGCGCCAGGGACAGCTACGAGCAGTACTTC. Amino acid sequence: CSARDSYEQYF.